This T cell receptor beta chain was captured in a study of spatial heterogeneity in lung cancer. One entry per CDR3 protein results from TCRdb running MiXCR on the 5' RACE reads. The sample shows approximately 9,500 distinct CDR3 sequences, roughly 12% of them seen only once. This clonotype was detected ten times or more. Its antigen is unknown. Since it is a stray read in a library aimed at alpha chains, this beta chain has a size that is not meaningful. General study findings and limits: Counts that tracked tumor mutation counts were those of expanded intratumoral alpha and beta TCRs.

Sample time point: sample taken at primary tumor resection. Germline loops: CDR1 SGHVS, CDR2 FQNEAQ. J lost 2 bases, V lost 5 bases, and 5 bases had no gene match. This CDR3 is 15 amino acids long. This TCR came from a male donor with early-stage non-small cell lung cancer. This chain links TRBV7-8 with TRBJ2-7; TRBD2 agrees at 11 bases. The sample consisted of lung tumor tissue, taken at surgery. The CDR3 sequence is CASSPKTSGAYEQYF. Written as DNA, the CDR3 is TGTGCCAGCAGCCCGAAGACTAGCGGGGCCTACGAGCAGTACTTC.